This T cell receptor beta chain was found in a study of OX40 agonist ivuxolimab in advanced cancers. Study overall: Hepatocellular carcinoma, melanoma, renal cell or head and neck cancer was diagnosed in the dose-escalation patients.

This CDR3 is built from 14 residues. Trimming removed 1 base at V and 2 bases at J, with 7 bases between. Germline V gene data show CDR1 as SGHVS and CDR2 as FNYEAQ. Libraries were prepared by immunoSEQ multiplex PCR; TCRdb keeps only in-frame clonotypes and omits some of them. The table shows about 12,000 clones, with 80% occurring only once. Study-wide points: Specificity for antigen went undetermined in the expanded peripheral T cells.

In the case of this clone: Its antigen is currently unknown.

This material consisted of CD4+ or CD8+ T cells sorted from blood, taken in a trial of the OX40 agonist ivuxolimab. This chain uses TRBV7-6 with TRBJ2-3, with a weak D call TRBD1 (6 bases). The receptor was derived from an adult with an advanced solid tumor such as melanoma, head and neck, liver or kidney cancer. CDR3 sequence: CASSLGTVTDTQYF. CDR3 sequence (DNA): TGTGCCAGCAGCTTAGGGACAGTCACAGATACGCAGTATTTT.